The 11 T cell receptor beta chains listed next were all sequenced from one sample in a study of PD-1 blockade in classical Hodgkin lymphoma. Clones were sequenced by immunoSEQ multiplex PCR, and TCRdb holds only the in-frame ones, with some missing. The table includes about 46,000 clones, around 70% detected once. Each patient's relapse followed autologous stem cell transplantation, and brentuximab vedotin exposure varied. The input for sequencing was peripheral blood mononuclear cells (PBMCs), taken at baseline. These receptors all stem from a human donor with classical Hodgkin lymphoma.

The chain joins TRBV5-5 to TRBJ2-5; 8 bases match TRBD1. The CDR3 runs 13 residues. With V trimmed by 3 bases and J by 5 bases, 3 bases remained unmatched. Germline V CDR1 and CDR2: SGHKS, YYEKEE (reference sequence). CDR3 protein: CASSSGGGETQYF. Written as DNA, the CDR3 is TGTGCCAGCAGCTCAGGGGGCGGGGAGACCCAGTACTTC.

The chain joins TRBV5-6 to TRBJ1-2; the D gene is possibly TRBD1 (5 bases). Trimming shortened V by 2 bases and J by 3 bases, and 14 bases separated the two germline ends. The CDR3 totals 15 residues. Germline assignment: CDR1 SGHDT and CDR2 YYEEEE. This CDR3 reads CASSFGDRQYYGYTF. In DNA form, the CDR3 reads TGTGCCAGCAGCTTTGGGGACCGCCAATACTATGGCTACACCTTC.

The chain couples TRBV25-1 to TRBJ1-3; the D is unclear. The CDR3 contains 12 residues. Per germline, CDR1 MGHDK and CDR2 SYGVNS. The CDR3 bases are TGTGACAGAAAGCTCTCTGGAAACACCATATATTTT. Its protein product is CDRKLSGNTIYF.

This chain links TRBV11-3 with TRBJ2-1, with TRBD2 matching 7 bases. Germline assignment: CDR1 SGHNT and CDR2 YENEEA. The CDR3 spans 15 residues. Trimming cost V 1 base and J 3 bases; bases outside gene matches: 3. The CDR3 DNA follows: TGTGCCAGCAGCTTAGGGCCTAGCGGCTACAATGAGCAGTTCTTC. This translates into CASSLGPSGYNEQFF.

V and J are TRBV5-4 and TRBJ1-1, with D perhaps matching TRBD1 (6 bases). Germline V gene lookup returns CDR1 SGHNT and CDR2 YYREEE (reference sequence). V lost 3 bases and J lost 1, with 13 bases in between. This CDR3 spans 15 amino acids. CDR3 DNA: TGTGCCAGCAGCTCCCTCGGGGGGCCGAACACTGAAGCTTTCTTT. This sequence encodes CASSSLGGPNTEAFF. The complete variable domain, with remaining parts taken from reference TRBV5-4 and TRBJ1-1, reads ETGVTQSPTHLIKTRGQQVTLRCSSQSGHNTVSWYQQALGQGPQFIFQYYREEENGRGNFPPRFSGLQFPNYSSELNVNALELDDSALYLCASSSLGGPNTEAFFGQGTRLTVV.

This chain links TRBV19 with TRBJ2-1, with 13 bases identical to TRBD2. This CDR3 comprises 15 residues. Germline CDR1 LNHDA, CDR2 SQIVND (reference sequence). V shed 6 bases, J shed 9 bases, and the junction held 8 bases outside the gene matches. This CDR3 reads CASRRTSGRSSEQFF. The CDR3 region has the DNA TGTGCCAGTAGGCGGACTAGCGGGAGAAGCAGTGAGCAGTTCTTC.

The genes are TRBV5-1 and TRBJ1-2; D not certain. CDR1 is SGHRS and CDR2 is YFSETQ in the germline V gene. The CDR3 sequence is 15 residues long. V lost 6 bases, J lost 8 bases, and 23 bases lay in between. CDR3 bases: TGCGCCAGCAACGTCCAAGGAGGCGGGGAGCGAGGCTACACCTTC. Its translation is CASNVQGGGERGYTF.

V usage is TRBV10-3 and J usage is TRBJ2-1, with TRBD1 matching 9 bases. V lost 2 bases and J lost 15; bases outside the gene matches: 5. Germline CDR1 ENHRY, CDR2 SYGVKD. This CDR3 spans 12 amino acids. The CDR3 DNA sequence: TGTGCCATCAGTGAGCCGGGACAGGGAGTGTTCTTC. Amino acid sequence: CAISEPGQGVFF.

This clone was counted once. The chain couples TRBV19 to TRBJ1-2; D is perhaps TRBD1 (6 bases). CDR1 and CDR2 (germline): LNHDA, SQIVND (reference sequence). The CDR3 runs 16 residues. Trimming stripped 2 bases from V and 3 bases from J, with 16 bases between. The CDR3 loop is CASSIQDRSLYYGYTF. CDR3 sequence (DNA): TGTGCCAGTAGTATACAAGACAGGAGCCTATACTATGGCTACACCTTC.

V gene TRBV5-5 combines with J gene TRBJ1-2; D possibly corresponds to TRBD1 (6 bases). The CDR3 contains 14 residues. The germline V and J ends were trimmed by 2 bases and 3 bases, with 11 bases remaining between them. The germline gives CDR1 SGHKS, CDR2 YYEKEE (reference sequence). The chain's CDR3 is CASSLTGKDYGYTF. Written as DNA, the CDR3 is TGTGCCAGCAGCTTAACAGGGAAGGACTATGGCTACACCTTC. Variable domain in full (rest from reference TRBV5-5 and TRBJ1-2): DAGVTQSPTHLIKTRGQQVTLRCSPISGHKSVSWYQQVLGQGPQFIFQYYEKEERGRGNFPDRFSARQFPNYSSELNVNALLLGDSALYLCASSLTGKDYGYTFGSGTRLTVV.

The chain couples TRBV10-1 to TRBJ2-7; D might be TRBD2 (6 bases). Trimming pared 6 bases from V and 3 bases from J, leaving 12 bases between. The germline V gene has CDR1 WNHNN and CDR2 SYGVQD (reference sequence). The CDR3 is made up of 13 amino acids. The CDR3 loop is CASSPGGYYEQYF. As DNA, the CDR3 is TGCGCCAGCAGCCCCGGGGGATACTACGAGCAGTACTTC.